Below are 8 T cell receptor beta chains sequenced from a single sample in a study of shared clonotypes between healthy human individuals (dated by TCRdb to the early 2020s). Receptor libraries were prepared by the immunoSEQ multiplex PCR assay. Here the immuneACCESS table is served through TCRdb, limited to in-frame sequences with V and J called. Missing clones are a known gap in these copies; in checked studies unresolved V genes cover under half, and the rest lacks a known reason. Recorded for this sample are under 700,000 clones; roughly 96% of them occurred a single time. The ten largest clonotypes hold around 0.11% of the sample. For the CD8 naive samples, CD45RO-negative cells were positively selected for CCR7, yielding a CD45RA+CCR7+ population from which TemRA cells were excluded. Sample: naive CD8+ T cells sorted from blood. Read against the paper, the sample's cell subset or site label means: CD45RA+CCR7+. The origin of the receptors is a woman in her 30s in good health.

This chain links TRBV29-1 with TRBJ2-7; 7 bases agree with TRBD2. Germline CDR1 SQVTM, CDR2 ANQGSEA. This CDR3 has 11 amino acids. CDR3 in DNA: TGCAGTGGGACTACCGACTACGAGCAGTACTTC. As protein: CSGTTDYEQYF.

The rearrangement uses TRBV5-5 and TRBJ1-5; 7 bases are shared with TRBD1. CDR1 and CDR2 (germline): SGHKS, YYEKEE (reference sequence). The length of the CDR3 is 16 residues. Germline trimming cut 4 bases from V and 1 base from J; bases unmatched to any gene: 8. CDR3 amino acids: CASSPDRDRSNQPQHF. For the CDR3, the DNA is TGTGCCAGCAGCCCGGACCGGGACAGAAGCAATCAGCCCCAGCATTTT.

The chain combines TRBV9 with TRBJ2-2; D unresolved. V lost 6 bases and J 3 bases, leaving 9 bases between the germline ends. The CDR3 is 13 residues long. CDR1 SGDLS and CDR2 YYNGEE come from the germline V gene. CDR3 residues: CASNVGHTGELFF. DNA for the CDR3: TGTGCCAGCAACGTCGGGCACACCGGGGAGCTGTTTTTT.

Comment on this clone: The junction departs from germline at one end; a sequencing error may be responsible. The chain joins TRBV30 to TRBJ2-7; D is possibly TRBD2 (5 bases). The CDR3 covers 13 residues. Germline CDR1 GTSNPN, CDR2 SVGIG (reference sequence). CDR3 residues: CAWSVLGLPPADF. Written as DNA, the CDR3 is TGTGCCTGGAGTGTACTAGGCCTACCTCCGGCTGACTTC.

This chain joins TRBV7-2 and TRBJ2-1; 8 bases map to TRBD2. Unmatched junction bases numbered 8, after V lost 3 bases and J lost 4 bases. The germline CDR1 and CDR2 sequences are SGHTA and FQGNSA. There are 16 residues in the CDR3. CDR3 nucleotide sequence: TGTGCCAGCAGCTTGGGCACCGGGACTAGTTACAATGAGCAGTTCTTC. Its translation: CASSLGTGTSYNEQFF.

The chain links TRBV27 to TRBJ1-4; possible D gene TRBD1, 6 bases. Germline V lookup: CDR1 MNHEY, CDR2 SMNVEV (reference sequence). V gave up 5 bases and J gave up 4 bases, with 14 bases separating them. This CDR3 has 15 residues. CDR3 sequence reads: CASSPPLGGNEKLFF. The CDR3 region has the DNA TGTGCCAGCAGTCCCCCCTTAGGGGGTAATGAAAAACTGTTTTTT.

The genes are TRBV7-9 and TRBJ2-7; the D gene is possibly TRBD1 (5 bases). The CDR3 covers 14 residues. Germline CDR1 reads SEHNR; CDR2 reads FQNEAQ (reference sequence). V was shortened by 4 bases and J by 4 bases, with 14 bases between the two germline ends. The CDR3 coding sequence is TGTGCCAGCAGCTCGCCTCCCAGGGCTTACGAGCAGTACTTC. Residues: CASSSPPRAYEQYF.

The chain recombines TRBV7-3 with TRBJ2-4; D not resolved. CDR3 length equals 17 residues. V gave up 3 bases and J gave up 0 bases, with 15 bases separating them. Looked up from germline, CDR1 is SGHTA and CDR2 is FQGTGA. The CDR3 is CASSLTFQQKAKNIQYF. CDR3 in DNA: TGTGCCAGCAGCTTGACTTTCCAACAAAAAGCCAAAAACATTCAGTACTTC.